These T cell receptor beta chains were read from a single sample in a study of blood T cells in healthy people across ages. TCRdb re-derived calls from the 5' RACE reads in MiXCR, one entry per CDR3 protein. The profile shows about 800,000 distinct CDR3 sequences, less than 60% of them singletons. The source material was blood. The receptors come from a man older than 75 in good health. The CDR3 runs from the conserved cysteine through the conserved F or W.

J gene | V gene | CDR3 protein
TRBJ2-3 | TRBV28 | CAIGQGGTDTQYF
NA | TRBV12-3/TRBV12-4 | CASSPQYGAGEQYF
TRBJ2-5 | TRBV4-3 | CASSQDYTQETQYF
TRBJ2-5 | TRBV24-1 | CATSDPDRTETQYF
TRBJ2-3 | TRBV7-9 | CAISYEWSLLAGVRDTQYF
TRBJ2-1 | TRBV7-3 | CASSPSGRGVNAQFF
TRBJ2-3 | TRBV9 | CASSSPGRGDTQYF
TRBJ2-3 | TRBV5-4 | CASSFSRFGTDTQYF
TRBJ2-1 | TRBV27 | CASNRTSGRAGLSYNEQFF
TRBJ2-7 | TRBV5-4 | CASSQTSVPYEQYF
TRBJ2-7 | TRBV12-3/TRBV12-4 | CASSLAGVVYEQYF
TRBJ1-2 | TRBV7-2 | CASSLAKEAYGYTF
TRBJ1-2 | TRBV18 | CASSSPGTSEGYGYTF
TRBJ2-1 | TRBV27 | CASSGQGASEQFF
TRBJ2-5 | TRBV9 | CASSPRTVGVGETQYF
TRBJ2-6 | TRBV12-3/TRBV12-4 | CASDWDRRARDGGANVLTF
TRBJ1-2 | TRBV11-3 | CASRDRDRTRDGYTF
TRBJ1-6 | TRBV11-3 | CASSFIRDRAYNSPLHF
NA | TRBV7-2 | CVSSPTSGRYEQYF
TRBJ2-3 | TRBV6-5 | CASVGATDTQYF
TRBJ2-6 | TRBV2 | CAGTESGANVLTF
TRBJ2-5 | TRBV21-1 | CTSSTGLAGVGETQYF
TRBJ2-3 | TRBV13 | CASSSRTGVDTQYF
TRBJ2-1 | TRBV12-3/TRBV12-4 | CASARPVAGVYNEQFF
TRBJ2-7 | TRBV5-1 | CASSLRSPNREQYF
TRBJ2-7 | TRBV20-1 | CSAPPGQGKHYEQYF
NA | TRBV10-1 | CASSERTGSYEQYF
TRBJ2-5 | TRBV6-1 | CASSESHRGRETQYF
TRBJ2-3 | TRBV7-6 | CASSQPTSTDTQYF
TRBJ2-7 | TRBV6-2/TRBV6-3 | CASSNLGGSSYEQYF
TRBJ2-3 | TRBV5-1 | CASSRQGTGADTQYF
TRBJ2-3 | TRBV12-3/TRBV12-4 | CASTWTGGPDTQYF
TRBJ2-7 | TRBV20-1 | CSATLRGAANEQYF
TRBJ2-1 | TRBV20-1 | CSAPHSGEVDEQFF
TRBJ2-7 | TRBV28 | CASRLGSETLREQYF
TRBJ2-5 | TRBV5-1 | CASSQGPQPQETQYF
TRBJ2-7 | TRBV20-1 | CSVNQRGSGRLTYEQYF
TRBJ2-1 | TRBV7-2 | CASSFSPGNKQFF
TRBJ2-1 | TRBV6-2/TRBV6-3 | CASRTSGGYEQFF
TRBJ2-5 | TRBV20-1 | CSARAGGETQYF
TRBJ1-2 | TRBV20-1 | CSARTLGLDYGYTF
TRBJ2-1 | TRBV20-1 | CSAQGLAGGNDEQFF
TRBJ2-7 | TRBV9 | CASSVEGLAGEQYF
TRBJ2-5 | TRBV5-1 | CASSLDGTQQETQYF
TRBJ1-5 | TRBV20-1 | CSALTTGYSNQPQHF
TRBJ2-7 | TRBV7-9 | CASSLKGTYEQYF
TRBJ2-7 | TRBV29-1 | CSAGGWGTTYEQYF
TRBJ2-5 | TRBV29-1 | CSVGYRGRETQYF
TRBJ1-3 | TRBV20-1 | CSARVQTGGVNTIYF
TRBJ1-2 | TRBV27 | CASSLSGRNYGYTF
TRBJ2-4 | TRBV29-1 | CSVSGGKNIQYF
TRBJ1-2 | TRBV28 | CASSGVRVEGYTF
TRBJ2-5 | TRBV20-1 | CSASETGEETQYF
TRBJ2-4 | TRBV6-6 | CASNRGDLGEQYF
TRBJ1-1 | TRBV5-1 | CASSSAGGNTEAFF
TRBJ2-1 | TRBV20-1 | CSASRGGLDEQFF
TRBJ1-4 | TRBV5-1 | CASSLDRDGDEKLFF